This TCR beta chain was sequenced for a study of T cell responses to AZD1222 COVID-19 vaccine. Repertoires were generated with immunoSEQ multiplex PCR, while TCRdb's copy carries only in-frame clones and drops some. The sample includes about 110,000 clones, 75% to 90% seen only once; the top ten take about 5%. Regarding the study as a whole: Donors were chiefly white British, with a greater number of females, and clonal diversity was perhaps underestimated. With two AZD1222 doses given, Spike-specific TCR breadth and depth both rose.

Trimming shortened V by 7 bases and J by 0 bases, and 7 bases separated the two germline ends. This CDR3 is 13 amino acids long. About this clone itself: Its antigen is not identified.

The source was peripheral blood, collected on day 0 of AZD1222 vaccination. V is TRBV12-3 or TRBV12-4 and J is TRBJ1-3, with D unresolved. The origin of this receptor is an adult in good health. CDR3 coding DNA: TGTGCCAGCAAATCCTACTCTGGAAACACCATATATTTT. This codes for CASKSYSGNTIYF.